The 22 T cell receptor beta chains given below trace back to one sample, sequenced in a study of T cell responses to AZD1222 COVID-19 vaccine. Some clones are missing from TCRdb's copy, which holds only in-frame ones; the method was immunoSEQ multiplex PCR. The profile shows 100,000 or so clones, around 90% of them singletons. The material sequenced was peripheral blood, taken 28 days after the second AZD1222 dose. Every receptor here comes from an adult who received the AZD1222 COVID-19 vaccine.

The chain employs TRBV28 and TRBJ1-5, with D tentatively TRBD1 (6 bases). Trimming shortened V by 6 bases and J by 2 bases, and 11 bases separated the two germline ends. CDR1 MDHEN and CDR2 SYDVKM come from the germline V gene. The CDR3 is made up of 14 amino acids. The CDR3 spells CASREGGGNQPQHF. CDR3 coding DNA: TGTGCCAGCAGGGAGGGGGGAGGCAATCAGCCCCAGCATTTT.

The chain couples TRBV29-1 to TRBJ2-7; the match to TRBD1 covers 7 bases. The germline V gene has CDR1 SQVTM and CDR2 ANQGSEA. V was clipped by 1 base and J by 2 bases; unmatched bases: 5. The length of the CDR3 is 14 residues. The CDR3 protein is CSVEGGTVTYEQYF. CDR3 nucleotides: TGCAGCGTTGAAGGGGGGACAGTTACCTACGAGCAGTACTTC.

This clone was observed a single time. This chain joins TRBV9 and TRBJ2-3, with TRBD2 identical over 10 bases. This CDR3 spans 17 amino acids. The ends lost 3 bases at V and 0 bases at J; junction bases unmatched: 7. The germline gives CDR1 SGDLS, CDR2 YYNGEE. The CDR3, as DNA: TGTGCCAGCAGCGCACACCTAGCGGGGGCTAGCACAGATACGCAGTATTTT. It is translated as CASSAHLAGASTDTQYF.

CDR3 nucleotides: TGTGCCAGCAGCTCCCCCCGGGACAGGGGAGGTTTTGGCTATGGCTACACCTTC. Encoded protein: CASSSPRDRGGFGYGYTF. The chain couples TRBV7-8 to TRBJ1-2; 10 bases agree with TRBD1. This CDR3 region has 18 residues. With V trimmed by 4 bases and J by 4 bases, 15 bases remained unmatched. CDR1 and CDR2 (germline): SGHVS, FQNEAQ.

The chain joins TRBV28 to TRBJ2-7; TRBD1 is a possible D gene (5 bases). Germline CDR1 is MDHEN and CDR2 is SYDVKM. Trimming took 3 bases from V and 3 from J, leaving 9 bases between them. The CDR3 loop spans 13 amino acids. The CDR3, as DNA: TGTGCCAGCAGTTTGAACAGGTACTACGAGCAGTACTTC. Amino acids: CASSLNRYYEQYF.

This clone was observed a single time. The gene calls are TRBV5-5 and TRBJ1-2; D is possibly TRBD1 (6 bases). CDR1 is SGHKS, CDR2 YYEKEE, per germline (reference sequence). Trimming shortened V by 0 bases and J by 7 bases, and 13 bases separated the two germline ends. The CDR3 spans 14 residues. The DNA for the CDR3 is TGTGCCAGCAGCTTGGAAGGGGGGCTTGGTGGCTACACCTTC. As protein: CASSLEGGLGGYTF.

This rearrangement joins TRBV27 to TRBJ2-3, with 7 bases matching TRBD1. The CDR3 runs 14 residues. Germline V gene sequence: CDR1 MNHEY, CDR2 SMNVEV (reference sequence). The V and J ends lost 2 bases and 6 bases, in that order; junction bases with no gene match: 5. The CDR3 here is CASSLDRARDTQYF. DNA for the CDR3: TGTGCCAGCAGTTTAGACAGGGCCCGCGATACGCAGTATTTT.

The chain is built from TRBV15 and TRBJ1-1, with D possibly being TRBD1 (5 bases). Trimming pared 4 bases from V and 0 bases from J, leaving 9 bases between. From germline, CDR1 is LNHNV and CDR2 YYDKDF (reference sequence). The CDR3 contains 14 residues. Written as DNA, the CDR3 is TGTGCCACCAGCAATTTGGGGGTGAACACTGAAGCTTTCTTT. It encodes CATSNLGVNTEAFF.

V and J are TRBV5-1 and TRBJ1-6, with a tentative D call TRBD1 (5 bases). V lost 5 bases and J 7 bases, leaving 13 bases between the germline ends. Germline lookup yields CDR1 SGHRS and CDR2 YFSETQ. This CDR3 region has 14 residues. For the CDR3, the DNA is TGCGCCAGCAGGGGGACCGGAGAGAATTCACCCCTCCACTTT. Translation gives CASRGTGENSPLHF.

The chain recombines TRBV29-1 with TRBJ1-3; D not resolved. Trimming took 3 bases from V and 0 from J, leaving 9 bases between them. The CDR3 loop spans 14 amino acids. The germline V gene encodes CDR1 SQVTM and CDR2 ANQGSEA. In nucleotides, the CDR3 is TGCAGCGTTGAGACTGGCCCCTCTGGAAACACCATATATTTT. It encodes CSVETGPSGNTIYF. Supplemented by reference TRBV29-1 and TRBJ1-3, the full variable domain reads SAVISQKPSRDICQRGTSLTIQCQVDSQVTMMFWYRQQPGQSLTLIATANQGSEATYESGFVIDKFPISRPNLTFSTLTVSNMSPEDSSIYLCSVETGPSGNTIYFGEGSWLTVV.

The rearrangement joins TRBV18 to TRBJ2-3; D gene ambiguous. V lost 6 bases and J lost 4, with 17 bases in between. The germline gives CDR1 KGHSH, CDR2 LQKENI. The CDR3 is 15 amino acids. In DNA, the CDR3 is TGTGCCAGCTCTCCTATCTTGGGTGAGGCAGATACGCAGTATTTT. As protein: CASSPILGEADTQYF.

This clone was detected once. The chain carries TRBV23-1 and TRBJ1-1, with 8 bases matching TRBD1. TRBV23-1 is labeled an ORF, and its function is uncertain. The junction had 5 bases not matched to a gene; V was cut back by 4 bases and J by 1 base. CDR3 length: 15 residues. As DNA, the CDR3 is TGCGCCAGCAGTCCCCCGGACAGGGAGAACACTGAAGCTTTCTTT. This encodes CASSPPDRENTEAFF.

CDR3 amino acids: CASRVLGGAYEQYF. The CDR3 nucleotides read TGTGCCAGCAGAGTACTGGGCGGCGCCTACGAGCAGTACTTC. This chain joins TRBV2 and TRBJ2-7; D uncertain. CDR3 length: 14 residues. Germline values: CDR1 SNHLY, CDR2 FYNNEI. V gave up 6 bases and J gave up 2 bases, with 14 bases separating them.

V and J are TRBV6-2 or TRBV6-3 and TRBJ2-1, with D uncertain. This CDR3 region has 16 residues. Germline V gives CDR1 MNHEY, CDR2 SVGEGT. Trimming removed 6 bases at V and 2 bases at J, with 17 bases between. CDR3 in DNA: TGTGCCAGCAGCCGACATACAAGGTCTGCCTACAATGAGCAGTTCTTC. This encodes CASSRHTRSAYNEQFF.

This clone has more than one count but fewer than ten. V gene TRBV7-3 combines with J gene TRBJ2-7, with TRBD1 identical over 10 bases. V shed 4 bases and J 5 bases; nucleotides not matched to a gene: 8. Germline CDR1 reads SGHTA; CDR2 reads FQGTGA. There are 15 residues in the CDR3. The CDR3 DNA reads as TGTGCCAGCAGCTCCTCCTTGGACAGGGGGGACGAGCAGTACTTC. It codes for CASSSSLDRGDEQYF. Filled out from reference TRBV7-3 and TRBJ2-7, the complete variable domain reads GAGVSQTPSNKVTEKGKYVELRCDPISGHTALYWYRQSLGQGPEFLIYFQGTGAADDSGLPNDRFFAVRPEGSVSTLKIQRTERGDSAVYLCASSSSLDRGDEQYFGPGTRLTVT.

V is TRBV5-1 and J is TRBJ2-5; 8 bases line up with TRBD2. CDR3 length equals 17 residues. Germline V CDR1 and CDR2: SGHRS, YFSETQ. J gave up 5 bases and V 1 base, and 13 bases lay outside the gene matches. The CDR3 DNA is TGCGCCAGCAGCTTGCGCCCCAGCGGGGGAGGGCGTGAGACCCAGTACTTC. It is translated as CASSLRPSGGGRETQYF.

The count of this clone is one. V and J are TRBV6-5 and TRBJ2-5; 9 bases match TRBD1. Germline V CDR1 and CDR2: MNHEY, SVGAGI. This CDR3 contains 14 residues. The ends lost 5 bases at V and 5 bases at J; junction bases unmatched: 6. CDR3 nucleotide sequence: TGTGCCAGCAGTCCGGACAGGGGTGAGGAGACCCAGTACTTC. It encodes CASSPDRGEETQYF.

This rearrangement joins TRBV28 to TRBJ2-7; either TRBD1 or TRBD2 may supply D (7 bases each). Trimming took off 4 bases at V and 7 bases at J, with 20 bases between the two ends. The CDR3 loop spans 15 amino acids. Germline CDR1 is MDHEN and CDR2 is SYDVKM. CDR3 loop: CASSSPRGGTEEQYF. The DNA for the CDR3 is TGTGCCAGCAGTTCCCCCAGGGGGGGAACGGAGGAGCAGTACTTC. The full variable domain, completed using reference TRBV28 and TRBJ2-7, is DVKVTQSSRYLVKRTGEKVFLECVQDMDHENMFWYRQDPGLGLRLIYFSYDVKMKEKGDIPEGYSVSREKKERFSLILESASTNQTSMYLCASSSPRGGTEEQYFGPGTRLTVT.

The chain has TRBV7-3 and TRBJ2-2, with 11 bases identical to TRBD2. V shed 5 bases, J shed 1 base, and the junction held 6 bases outside the gene matches. The CDR3 extends over 17 amino acids. Germline CDR1 and CDR2: SGHTA and FQGTGA. The CDR3 sequence is CASSPPGLAGNTGELFF. Here the CDR3 DNA reads TGTGCCAGCAGCCCCCCCGGACTAGCGGGGAACACCGGGGAGCTGTTTTTT.

This chain uses TRBV5-4 with TRBJ2-7, with D perhaps TRBD1 (6 bases). Between the trimmed V and J ends, which lost 2 bases and 7 bases, there was a span of 16 bases. The CDR3 sequence is 14 residues long. In germline, CDR1 is SGHNT, CDR2 YYREEE (reference sequence). CDR3 bases: TGTGCCAGCAGCTTCACAGGGAACTACGAGGAGCAGTACTTC. Translation gives CASSFTGNYEEQYF.

The gene calls are TRBV9 and TRBJ1-6, with D perhaps TRBD1 (6 bases). Deletions cut 3 bases from V and 10 bases from J, with 17 bases between. CDR1 is SGDLS and CDR2 is YYNGEE in the germline V gene. The CDR3 is made up of 15 amino acids. The CDR3 DNA sequence: TGTGCCAGCAGCGCAACACAGGGAGAGGTATCACCCCTCCACTTT. Its translation: CASSATQGEVSPLHF.

V and J are TRBV7-3 and TRBJ2-7, with D perhaps matching TRBD1 (5 bases). Deletions cut 1 base from V and 7 bases from J, with 17 bases between. In germline, CDR1 is SGHTA, CDR2 FQGTGA. The CDR3 sequence is 15 residues long. The chain's CDR3 is CASSLMGAGPVEQYF. The DNA for the CDR3 is TGTGCCAGCAGCTTAATGGGTGCAGGGCCCGTGGAGCAGTACTTC.